This TCR beta chain was sequenced during a study of blood T cell repertoires in COVID-19. Study information: From T cells, B-cell-depleted T cells, or PBMCs came the material, which was cDNA or gDNA.

Original processing notes: Reference gene primer amplification gave estimated nucleated cell counts. Data came from immunoSEQ multiplex PCR; TCRdb stores just in-frame clones and leaves some out. V, J and clone size are those of that table, while D and trimming were read from the DNA. The top ten clones hold roughly 6.2% of a sample with fewer than 250,000 clones, about 88% of them seen once. J was trimmed by 9 bases and V by 0 bases; bases with no gene match: 6. This CDR3 contains 14 residues. Looked up from germline, CDR1 is SGDLS and CDR2 is YYNGEE. The sequence came from a woman aged 40 to 50 who had recovered from COVID-19. The sequencing sample was made of peripheral blood. The chain recombines TRBV9 with TRBJ2-1; TRBD1 aligns across 7 bases. The CDR3 DNA reads TGTGCCAGCAGCGTAGGGGACAGCGACGGTGAGCAGTTCTTC. Amino acid sequence: CASSVGDSDGEQFF.